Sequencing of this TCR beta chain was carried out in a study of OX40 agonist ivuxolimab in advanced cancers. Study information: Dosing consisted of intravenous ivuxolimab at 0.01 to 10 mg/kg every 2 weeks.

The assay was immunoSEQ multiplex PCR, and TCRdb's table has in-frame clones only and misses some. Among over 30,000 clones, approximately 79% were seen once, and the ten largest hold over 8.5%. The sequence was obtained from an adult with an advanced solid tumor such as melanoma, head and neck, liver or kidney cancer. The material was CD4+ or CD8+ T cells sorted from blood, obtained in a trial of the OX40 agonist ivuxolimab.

Written as DNA, the CDR3 is TGTGCCAGCAGTGTGCCGATCTCTCGGAGGGGTAATCAGCCCCAGCATTTT. This sequence encodes CASSVPISRRGNQPQHF. The chain joins TRBV28 to TRBJ1-5; tentatively, D is TRBD1 (5 bases). V gave up 5 bases and J gave up 4 bases, with 21 bases separating them. Germline V gene lookup returns CDR1 MDHEN and CDR2 SYDVKM. The CDR3 totals 17 residues.